These T cell receptor beta chains were read from a single sample in a study of T cell changes during pregnancy in multiple sclerosis. The method was immunoSEQ multiplex PCR; TCRdb's version includes in-frame clones alone and lacks a portion of them. This table has under 40,000 clones, around 90% appearing once. Sequences were derived from peripheral blood, sampled in the second trimester of pregnancy. Source of these receptors: a female donor in good health, enrolled as a control in a pregnancy study. The CDR3 runs from the conserved cysteine through the conserved F or W. Each record gives: clone size, J gene, V gene, D gene, CDR3 DNA, CDR3 protein. A D gene is named only where the DNA matches it firmly. Clone size, where shown, is once, few, many, or a class for clones that have expanded.

NA | TRBJ2-5 | TRBV7-2 | TRBD2 | TGTGCCAGCAGCCTCGGACTAGCGGGGGCTGGGGAGACCCAGTACTTC | CASSLGLAGAGETQYF
NA | TRBJ1-2 | TRBV5-1 | NA | TGCGCCAGCAGCTTCGGACATAACTATGGCTACACCTTC | CASSFGHNYGYTF
NA | TRBJ2-5 | TRBV7-9 | NA | TGTGCCAGCAGCCCTCCTCGGCAAGAGACCCAGTACTTC | CASSPPRQETQYF
NA | TRBJ2-1 | TRBV7-3 | NA | TGTGCCAGCAGCTTACTACTGCACAATGAGCAGTTCTTC | CASSLLLHNEQFF
NA | TRBJ2-7 | TRBV5-6 | TRBD2 | TGTGCCAGCAGCCCGCGGACTAGCGGGGGCCGTCTTACCTACGAGCAGTACTTC | CASSPRTSGGRLTYEQYF
once | TRBJ2-7 | TRBV7-2 | NA | TGTGCCAGCAGCTTAGCCCAGCAGGTCTACGAGCAGTACTTC | CASSLAQQVYEQYF
NA | TRBJ2-5 | TRBV7-6 | NA | TGTGCCAGCAGCTTGGCGGAGCCAGAGACCCAGTACTTC | CASSLAEPETQYF
NA | TRBJ2-7 | TRBV6-1 | TRBD2 | TGTGCCAGCAGTGAAGAAACTAGCGGTTCCTACGAGCAGTACTTC | CASSEETSGSYEQYF
NA | TRBJ1-2 | TRBV9 | NA | TGTGCCAGCAGCCCCCCTGCCTCGCTTGCGGGGCGCTATGGCTACACCTTC | CASSPPASLAGRYGYTF
NA | TRBJ1-1 | TRBV7-6 | NA | TGTGCCAGCAGCCCGGGACATGAGAACACTGAAGCTTTCTTT | CASSPGHENTEAFF
NA | TRBJ2-7 | TRBV5-6 | TRBD1 | TGTGCCAGCCTAAGGACAGGGGTCGGGTCCTACGAGCAGTACTTC | CASLRTGVGSYEQYF
NA | TRBJ2-1 | TRBV7-9 | NA | TGTGCCAGCAGCCGGGACTCACTGGATGAGCAGTTCTTC | CASSRDSLDEQFF
NA | TRBJ1-5 | TRBV7-8 | NA | TGTGCCAGCAGCTTAGCCGGAGGGATTAGCAATCAGCCCCAGCATTTT | CASSLAGGISNQPQHF
NA | TRBJ2-1 | TRBV7-2 | NA | TGTGCCAGCCTGGACAGCTACAATGAGCAGTTCTTC | CASLDSYNEQFF
NA | TRBJ2-6 | TRBV18 | TRBD1 | TGTGCCAGCTCACTGGGACAGCCCTCGCACGGGGCCAACGTCCTGACTTTC | CASSLGQPSHGANVLTF
NA | TRBJ1-4 | TRBV25-1 | NA | TGTGCCAGCACGAGGGGGACATATGAAAAACTGTTTTTT | CASTRGTYEKLFF
NA | TRBJ1-1 | TRBV7-9 | NA | TGTGCCTATGAGGCGATGAACACTGAAGCTTTCTTT | CAYEAMNTEAFF
NA | TRBJ2-7 | TRBV5-8 | TRBD1 | TGTGCCAGCAGTAGACCTAGACAGGGTTTATCGTGGGAGCAGTACTTC | CASSRPRQGLSWEQYF
NA | TRBJ2-7 | TRBV6-4 | TRBD1 | TGTGCCAGCAGTGAAGAAGGGGGCAGTGGGGGCTACGAGCAGTACTTC | CASSEEGGSGGYEQYF
NA | TRBJ2-7 | TRBV7-2 | TRBD2 | TGTGCCAGCAGCGTAAACGGGGGGGCCTCCGAGCAGTACTTC | CASSVNGGASEQYF
NA | TRBJ2-7 | TRBV6-1 | TRBD2 | TGTGCCAGCAGTCGGACTAGCGGGGGGGCCTACGAGCAGTACTTC | CASSRTSGGAYEQYF
NA | TRBJ2-1 | TRBV7-2 | NA | TGTGCCAGCAGCCCCCAGGGAAATGAGCAGTTCTTC | CASSPQGNEQFF
NA | TRBJ1-5 | TRBV2 | TRBD1 | TGTGCCAGCAGGGAAAACAGGGGTTCGGGTCAGCCCCAGCATTTT | CASRENRGSGQPQHF
NA | TRBJ1-5 | TRBV4-2 | TRBD1 | TGTGCCAGCAGCCAGGACAGGGATAGCAATCAGCCCCAGCATTTT | CASSQDRDSNQPQHF
once | TRBJ1-5 | TRBV18 | TRBD1 | TGTGCCAGCTCACCTGGGACAGATAATCAGCCCCAGCATTTT | CASSPGTDNQPQHF
once | TRBJ2-3 | TRBV11-2 | NA | TGTGCCAGCAGCCCACTCCAGGTTGGCACAGATACGCAGTATTTT | CASSPLQVGTDTQYF
NA | TRBJ1-6 | TRBV27 | NA | TGTGCCAGCAGTTCCTACCGGGTCCTCAGAGGAACCCTCCACTTT | CASSSYRVLRGTLHF
once | TRBJ1-6 | TRBV28 | TRBD1 | TGTGCCAGCAGCCTTGGACAGGGGCTGAATTCACCCCTCCACTTT | CASSLGQGLNSPLHF
NA | TRBJ2-1 | TRBV19 | TRBD1 | TGTGCCAGTAGTATAACCGGGACAGAGTACAATGAGCAGTTCTTC | CASSITGTEYNEQFF
NA | TRBJ2-7 | TRBV5-4 | TRBD1 | TGTGCCAGCAGCTTGAGACACGACAGGGGAAGCTCCTACGAGCAGTACTTC | CASSLRHDRGSSYEQYF
NA | TRBJ1-5 | TRBV28 | NA | TGTGCCAGCAGTCTCCAAGGAGGGGGCAATCAGCCCCAGCATTTT | CASSLQGGGNQPQHF
few | TRBJ1-5 | TRBV6-1 | NA | TGTGCCAGCAGTGAATGGGGGGGGAGTCAGCCCCAGCATTTT | CASSEWGGSQPQHF
NA | TRBJ2-5 | TRBV28 | NA | TGTGCCAGCAGCCCGCCACCAACAGGGACCGAGACCCAGTACTTC | CASSPPPTGTETQYF
NA | TRBJ2-1 | TRBV7-3 | TRBD2 | TGTGCCAGCAGCCCCCTTGGCGGGGGGGCCCATGAGCAGTTCTTC | CASSPLGGGAHEQFF
NA | TRBJ1-1 | TRBV7-2 | NA | TGTGCCAGCAGCGAGGAAGGGGGTAGTACCGCTGAAGCTTTCTTT | CASSEEGGSTAEAFF
few | TRBJ2-7 | TRBV10-3 | TRBD2 | TGTGCCATCAGTGAGCCAGGGACTAGCAATCTAGATGGCTACGAGCAGTACTTC | CAISEPGTSNLDGYEQYF
NA | TRBJ2-7 | TRBV12-5 | TRBD1 | TGTGTTCTAGACCACCCTCGACAGGGGAATTACGAGCAGTACTTC | CVLDHPRQGNYEQYF
NA | TRBJ1-1 | TRBV5-4 | NA | TGTGCCAGCTCCCTGGGCACGGGGGGTGAAGCTTTCTTT | CASSLGTGGEAFF
NA | TRBJ2-2 | TRBV4-1 | TRBD2 | TGCGCCAGCACCCTACTAGCGGGGGGGGATACCGGGGAGCTGTTTTTT | CASTLLAGGDTGELFF
NA | TRBJ1-6 | TRBV16 | NA | TGTGCCAGCAGCCAATACCCAGGGCCTTCAGCACCCCTCCACTTT | CASSQYPGPSAPLHF
NA | TRBJ1-1 | TRBV4-2 | TRBD1 | TGTGCCAGCAGCCAACCTTGGACAGGGAACACTGAAGCTTTCTTT | CASSQPWTGNTEAFF
NA | TRBJ2-2 | TRBV25-1 | TRBD1 | TGTGCCAGCTGGGGGCGACAGGGGAGCACCGGGGAGCTGTTTTTT | CASWGRQGSTGELFF
NA | TRBJ1-1 | TRBV28 | NA | TGTGCCAGCAGTCCCGTGGGGAGTTTGGCGGATTTCTTT | CASSPVGSLADFF
NA | TRBJ1-2 | TRBV5-1 | TRBD1 | TGCGCCAGCAGTACGCGGGTGACAGGGGGCGCGGATGGCTACACCTTC | CASSTRVTGGADGYTF
medium-sized | TRBJ1-1 | TRBV7-6 | NA | TGTGCCAGCAGCTTAGGGGAGACCTCCACTGAAGCTTTCTTT | CASSLGETSTEAFF
NA | TRBJ2-3 | TRBV7-9 | NA | TGTGCCAGCAGCTGGCAGGGTGGCACAGATACGCAGTATTTT | CASSWQGGTDTQYF
NA | TRBJ2-1 | TRBV6-1 | NA | TGTGCCAGCAGAGGTTGGGGGGACAATGAGCAGTTCTTC | CASRGWGDNEQFF
NA | TRBJ2-3 | TRBV6-1 | TRBD2 | TGTGCCAGCAGTGAAGGAATAGCGGGGGGGATTGGCACAGATACGCAGTATTTT | CASSEGIAGGIGTDTQYF
few | TRBJ2-5 | TRBV5-6 | NA | TGTGCCAGCAGCTTGATATATCAAGAGACCCAGTACTTC | CASSLIYQETQYF
NA | TRBJ1-4 | TRBV11-2 | TRBD1 | TGTGCCAGCCAAGGACAGGGAGGCCTCTCTACCCTTAATGAAAAACTGTTTTTT | CASQGQGGLSTLNEKLFF
NA | TRBJ2-3 | TRBV11-3 | TRBD2 | TGTGCCAGCAGCCCTGGGGGAGTGGCGGGAGGGTGGTGGGGGACAGATACGCAGTATTTT | CASSPGGVAGGWWGTDTQYF